The 9 T cell receptor beta chains below come from one sample, sequenced in a study of T cells in Graves' hyperthyroidism and ophthalmopathy. Amplified TCR beta CDR3 regions derived from RNA transcripts. The primer set for the first-round RT-PCR of the TCR CDR3 was HTBI. In TCRdb, the multiplex PCR reads were re-called with MiXCR into one record per CDR3 protein. This table holds more than 350,000 distinct CDR3 sequences, 15% found once. The sample was blood. All receptors derive from a woman in her 30s with Graves' hyperthyroidism.

The V gene is TRBV24-1, the J gene TRBJ2-2, with TRBD2 identical over 8 bases. Germline V gene sequence: CDR1 KGHDR, CDR2 SFDVKD. CDR3 length: 12 residues. The J segment lost 6 bases and the V segment lost 7 bases, leaving 0 bases of the junction unmatched. In DNA, the CDR3 is TGTGCCACCAGAGCGGGAGCCGGGGAGCTGTTTTTT. Translated: CATRAGAGELFF.

V and J are TRBV5-4 and TRBJ2-7; tentatively, D is TRBD2 (6 bases). Trimming took off 0 bases at V and 1 base at J, with 14 bases between the two ends. The germline gives CDR1 SGHNT, CDR2 YYREEE (reference sequence). The CDR3 runs 16 residues. The CDR3 is CASSLARREGSYEQYF. DNA for the CDR3: TGTGCCAGCAGCTTGGCCCGGCGGGAAGGGTCCTACGAGCAGTACTTC.

The V call is TRBV28, the J call TRBJ1-6; possibly TRBD1 for D (5 bases). Germline V lookup: CDR1 MDHEN, CDR2 SYDVKM. V was trimmed by 5 bases and J by 13 bases, leaving 21 bases between them. CDR3 length: 15 amino acids. The CDR3 DNA is TGTGCCAGCAGTATCCACGGGATAGGGACCGTCCCCCTCCACTTT. Protein: CASSIHGIGTVPLHF. The full variable domain, in which reference TRBV28 and TRBJ1-6 provide the parts outside the CDR3, is DVKVTQSSRYLVKRTGEKVFLECVQDMDHENMFWYRQDPGLGLRLIYFSYDVKMKEKGDIPEGYSVSREKKERFSLILESASTNQTSMYLCASSIHGIGTVPLHFGNGTRLTVT.

This clonotype was counted between two and nine times. CDR3 sequence reads: CASSFGTESTDTQYF. CDR3 nucleotides: TGTGCCAGCAGTTTCGGGACAGAAAGCACAGATACGCAGTATTTT. The chain is built from TRBV28 and TRBJ2-3; TRBD1 matches 7 bases. Trimming took 3 bases from V and 0 from J; bases not matched to a gene: 3. Germline V gives CDR1 MDHEN, CDR2 SYDVKM. This CDR3 has 15 residues. Using reference TRBV28 and TRBJ2-3 for the parts outside the CDR3, the full variable domain is DVKVTQSSRYLVKRTGEKVFLECVQDMDHENMFWYRQDPGLGLRLIYFSYDVKMKEKGDIPEGYSVSREKKERFSLILESASTNQTSMYLCASSFGTESTDTQYFGPGTRLTVL.

V gene TRBV5-1 combines with J gene TRBJ1-3, with D tentatively TRBD1 (6 bases). This CDR3 has 18 residues. Germline V lookup: CDR1 SGHRS, CDR2 YFSETQ. The V gene lost 4 bases and the J gene lost 1 base, with 21 bases spanning the gap. Written as DNA, the CDR3 is TGCGCCAGCAGCCGGGAAGTGGCAGGGGAATGGTCTGGAAACACCATATATTTT. Its translation: CASSREVAGEWSGNTIYF.

In this sample, this clonotype turned up many times. The chain employs TRBV28 and TRBJ1-1; D remains unclear. The CDR3 consists of 15 residues. CDR1 is MDHEN, CDR2 SYDVKM, per germline. Trimming left V 3 bases short and J 7 bases short, with 18 bases between. CDR3 DNA sequence: TGTGCCAGCAGTTTCGACCTAACTCTTCTCAGTGAAGCTTTCTTT. This codes for CASSFDLTLLSEAFF.

The chain combines TRBV24-1 with TRBJ2-3; D not certain. The CDR3 length is 14 residues. V was shortened by 4 bases and J by 3 bases, with 10 bases between the two germline ends. Germline V gene data show CDR1 as KGHDR and CDR2 as SFDVKD. Written as DNA, the CDR3 is TGTGCCACCAGTGACCCCATTACTACAGATACGCAGTATTTT. Its protein is CATSDPITTDTQYF.

This clonotype occurred a few times. V and J are TRBV28 and TRBJ1-4; D call uncertain. The CDR3 runs to 13 residues. CDR1 is MDHEN and CDR2 is SYDVKM in the germline V gene. The V and J ends lost 6 bases and 8 bases respectively, with 13 bases between them. The CDR3 sequence is CASRWASDEKLFF. CDR3 coding DNA: TGTGCCAGCAGGTGGGCGTCGGACGAAAAACTGTTTTTT.

This chain joins TRBV2 and TRBJ2-3, with 11 bases aligning to TRBD2. Germline V gives CDR1 SNHLY, CDR2 FYNNEI. Trimming at V came to 8 bases and at J to 1 base, leaving 2 bases not matched to a gene. The CDR3 spans 14 residues. The CDR3 is CASSTSGGTDTQYF. The CDR3 bases are TGTGCCAGCTCGACTAGCGGGGGCACAGATACGCAGTATTTT.